The 32 T cell receptor beta chains in this list originate from one sample, sequenced in a study of monozygotic twins with inflammatory bowel disease. From the 5' RACE reads, TCRdb lists one entry per CDR3 protein and no DNA. The clone table shows about 380,000 distinct CDR3 sequences, with the ten largest holding 2.5% to 3%. Sequencing was performed on blood. These receptors all stem from a human donor with ulcerative colitis or Crohn's disease, or a healthy co-twin of an affected twin (not recorded which).

The chain combines TRBV20-1 with TRBJ2-4. In germline, CDR1 is DFQATT, CDR2 SNEGSKA (reference sequence). The CDR3 runs to 13 residues. CDR3 protein: CSARQLAKNIQYF.

The rearrangement joins TRBV24-1 to TRBJ2-1; the TCRdb call, TRBD2, lacks DNA for checking. CDR1 KGHDR and CDR2 SFDVKD come from the germline V gene. The CDR3 extends over 18 amino acids. CDR3 protein: CATSDLSPTSGTYNEQFF.

The V gene is TRBV28, the J gene TRBJ1-1; TCRdb calls TRBD1, which cannot be checked without DNA. Germline V gene data show CDR1 as MDHEN and CDR2 as SYDVKM. The CDR3 loop spans 15 amino acids. CDR3: CASSLPTGSHTEAFF.

This chain joins TRBV18 and TRBJ2-1; the D call from TCRdb, TRBD1, cannot be confirmed without DNA. CDR3 length: 14 amino acids. Germline CDR1 is KGHSH and CDR2 is LQKENI. CDR3 loop: CASSHSAGSNEQFF.

The chain uses TRBV11-1 and TRBJ1-2; TCRdb gives TRBD1 as the D gene, but with no DNA this cannot be confirmed. The germline V gene has CDR1 SGHAT and CDR2 FQDESV (reference sequence). The CDR3 totals 14 residues. The CDR3 loop reads CASSVNREVGGYTF.

The chain carries TRBV20-1 and TRBJ1-5. In germline, CDR1 is DFQATT, CDR2 SNEGSKA (reference sequence). There are 13 residues in the CDR3. The CDR3 here is CSARGLPNLPQHF.

This chain connects TRBV12-5 to TRBJ1-1. Germline CDR1 LGHNT, CDR2 FRNRAP. This CDR3 spans 13 amino acids. CDR3 residues: CASGFKMGTEAFF. Complete variable domain (other parts from reference TRBV12-5 and TRBJ1-1): DARVTQTPRHKVTEMGQEVTMRCQPILGHNTVFWYRQTMMQGLELLAYFRNRAPLDDSGMPKDRFSAEMPDATLATLKIQPSEPRDSAVYFCASGFKMGTEAFFGQGTRLTVV.

This chain joins TRBV7-9 and TRBJ1-4; the D call from TCRdb, TRBD1, cannot be confirmed without DNA. This CDR3 spans 14 amino acids. Germline V gene data show CDR1 as SEHNR and CDR2 as FQNEAQ (reference sequence). The CDR3 region is CASSQVQGAEKLFF.

The CDR3 loop is CSAIPQAQGYGYTF. V gene TRBV20-1 combines with J gene TRBJ1-2; TCRdb's D call, TRBD1, is unchecked because there is no DNA. Germline V CDR1 and CDR2: DFQATT, SNEGSKA (reference sequence). CDR3 length: 14 amino acids.

This chain links TRBV15 with TRBJ2-1; TCRdb returns TRBD2, unconfirmable since there is no DNA. The CDR3 is 19 residues long. Germline CDR1 is LNHNV and CDR2 is YYDKDF (reference sequence). CDR3 in amino acids: CATSRVRPGTSGSYNEQFF.

The J gene is TRBJ1-5, the V gene TRBV12-3 or TRBV12-4; TCRdb's D call of TRBD1 is untestable without DNA. The CDR3 has 16 residues. CDR3 residues: CASSTQAVPWNQPQHF.

V gene TRBV11-1 combines with J gene TRBJ2-7; checking the TCRdb D call of TRBD2 is not possible without DNA. CDR1 and CDR2 from the germline V gene are SGHAT and FQDESV (reference sequence). The CDR3 totals 18 residues. CDR3 residues: CASSHQSGTSGGVFEQYF.

The chain links TRBV7-9 to TRBJ2-2; the TRBD1 assignment by TCRdb is unverifiable without DNA. This CDR3 has 16 residues. Germline V gene lookup returns CDR1 SEHNR and CDR2 FQNEAQ (reference sequence). The CDR3 loop reads CASSFPRQGLAGELFF.

V gene TRBV7-9 combines with J gene TRBJ2-1; TCRdb's D gene call, TRBD1, goes unchecked for lack of DNA. CDR3 length: 15 amino acids. Germline V gene data show CDR1 as SEHNR and CDR2 as FQNEAQ (reference sequence). The CDR3 is CASTTGDKAYNEQFF.

V gene TRBV12-3 or TRBV12-4 combines with J gene TRBJ2-1; with no DNA, the TCRdb D assignment of TRBD1 cannot be verified. This CDR3 comprises 11 residues. The CDR3 region is CASTLGAGWFF.

The V and J genes are TRBV7-3 and TRBJ1-1; there is no DNA to check the TCRdb D call of TRBD1. The CDR3 covers 15 residues. Germline V CDR1 and CDR2: SGHTA, FQGTGA. The CDR3 loop is CASSTMTGSNTEAFF.

V is TRBV5-4 and J is TRBJ2-7; the TRBD2 assignment by TCRdb is unverifiable without DNA. There are 15 residues in the CDR3. CDR1 SGHNT and CDR2 YYREEE come from the germline V gene (reference sequence). CDR3 in amino acids: CASSHGASGGTEQYF.

The chain joins TRBV14 to TRBJ2-7. This CDR3 contains 13 residues. CDR1 is SGHDN and CDR2 is FVKESK in the germline V gene. The CDR3 loop is CASSQVDWHEQYF.

The chain has TRBV5-1 and TRBJ1-1; TCRdb indicates TRBD1, and absent DNA this call remains unverified. The CDR3 covers 14 residues. Per the germline V gene, CDR1 is SGHRS and CDR2 is YFSETQ. CDR3 protein: CASRLDRANTEAFF. Variable domain in full (rest from reference TRBV5-1 and TRBJ1-1): KAGVTQTPRYLIKTRGQQVTLSCSPISGHRSVSWYQQTPGQGLQFLFEYFSETQRNKGNFPGRFSGRQFSNSRSEMNVSTLELGDSALYLCASRLDRANTEAFFGQGTRLTVV.

The genes are TRBV24-1 and TRBJ1-3. CDR1 and CDR2 (germline): KGHDR, SFDVKD. CDR3 size: 13 residues. CDR3: CATSDRSGNTIYF.

The genes are TRBV2 and TRBJ2-2; TCRdb's D call of TRBD2 is untestable without DNA. Germline V gene data show CDR1 as SNHLY and CDR2 as FYNNEI. The CDR3 is 15 residues long. This CDR3 reads CASSGTSGGAGELFF.

J is TRBJ2-3 and V is TRBV5-1; the TCRdb D gene call, TRBD2, has no DNA to confirm it. The CDR3 loop spans 17 amino acids. The V gene's germline CDR1 is SGHRS and CDR2 YFSETQ. Here the CDR3 reads CASSRLEAGDYTDTQYF.

V is TRBV7-6 and J is TRBJ2-7. The CDR3 is made up of 14 amino acids. Germline V gives CDR1 SGHVS, CDR2 FNYEAQ. This CDR3 is CASSLEVATYEQYF. Using reference TRBV7-6 and TRBJ2-7 for the parts outside the CDR3, the full variable domain is GAGVSQSPRYKVTKRGQDVALRCDPISGHVSLYWYRQALGQGPEFLTYFNYEAQQDKSGLPNDRFSAERPEGSISTLTIQRTEQRDSAMYRCASSLEVATYEQYFGPGTRLTVT.

The genes are TRBV27 and TRBJ2-7; absent DNA, TCRdb's TRBD1 call cannot be checked. Per germline, CDR1 MNHEY and CDR2 SMNVEV (reference sequence). There are 17 residues in the CDR3. This CDR3 reads CASRTDSRGLNGPEQYF.

The chain is built from TRBV28 and TRBJ2-7; the TCRdb D gene call, TRBD1, has no DNA to confirm it. CDR1 and CDR2 (germline): MDHEN, SYDVKM. There are 15 residues in the CDR3. The chain's CDR3 is CASSSYRGFSHEQYF.

The chain recombines TRBV18 with TRBJ2-7; TCRdb returns TRBD1, unconfirmable since there is no DNA. Germline V CDR1 and CDR2: KGHSH, LQKENI. The CDR3 covers 15 residues. The chain's CDR3 is CASSPRAGHTYEQYF.

The chain uses TRBV6-5 and TRBJ1-2; TCRdb outputs TRBD1, but without DNA this stays unchecked. The CDR3 spans 17 residues. The germline gives CDR1 MNHEY, CDR2 SVGAGI. CDR3 sequence: CASIYKSGTQSHYGYTF.

This sequence joins TRBV7-2 and TRBJ2-7; TCRdb returns TRBD2, unconfirmable since there is no DNA. The V gene's germline CDR1 is SGHTA and CDR2 FQGNSA. CDR3 size: 13 residues. The CDR3 loop reads CASSLGLLYEQYF.

This rearrangement joins TRBV5-1 to TRBJ1-2; TCRdb's D call of TRBD1 is untestable without DNA. The germline V gene has CDR1 SGHRS and CDR2 YFSETQ. The CDR3 runs to 14 residues. The CDR3 loop reads CASSLGTDFYGYTF.

The chain has TRBV5-6 and TRBJ2-2; TCRdb's D call, TRBD2, is unchecked because there is no DNA. The CDR3 covers 14 residues. Germline loops: CDR1 SGHDT, CDR2 YYEEEE. CDR3 sequence reads: CASSLLWGAGELFF.

This sequence joins TRBV19 and TRBJ1-6. Germline V lookup: CDR1 LNHDA, CDR2 SQIVND (reference sequence). The CDR3 contains 13 residues. CDR3 loop: CATRDSYNSPLHF.

The gene calls are TRBV7-2 and TRBJ2-7. The CDR3 extends over 12 amino acids. Germline lookup yields CDR1 SGHTA and CDR2 FQGNSA. CDR3 loop: CASSFSSDEQYF.